These 7 T cell receptor beta chains came from one sample sequenced in a study of response to subunit inactivated influenza vaccine. TCRdb passed the RT-PCR reads through MiXCR, listing each CDR3 protein once. The sample lists hundreds of thousands of distinct CDR3 sequences, 12% to 15% seen once, with 7.5% to 9% in the top ten. Source: PBMCs from blood, taken about 14 days before vaccination. The receptors stem from a man in his fifties or sixties who received an inactivated influenza vaccine.

This clonotype was detected a few times. The rearrangement uses TRBV15 and TRBJ2-1; no firm D call. The germline V gene encodes CDR1 LNHNV and CDR2 YYDKDF (reference sequence). V dropped 8 bases and J dropped 5 bases, with 19 bases sitting between them. This CDR3 comprises 15 residues. The CDR3 loop is CATSKGRGGHNEQFF. The CDR3 coding sequence is TGTGCCACCTCCAAGGGCCGTGGTGGGCACAATGAGCAGTTCTTC.

The chain couples TRBV28 to TRBJ2-3; D might be TRBD1 or TRBD2, each matching 5 bases. CDR1 and CDR2 (germline): MDHEN, SYDVKM. The CDR3 has 16 residues. V was clipped by 2 bases and J by 5 bases, with 17 bases between them. Here the CDR3 DNA reads TGTGCCAGCAGTTTAAATAGAGCGGACATCCGAGATACGCAGTATTTT. Its translation is CASSLNRADIRDTQYF. The whole variable domain, filled in from reference TRBV28 and TRBJ2-3, reads DVKVTQSSRYLVKRTGEKVFLECVQDMDHENMFWYRQDPGLGLRLIYFSYDVKMKEKGDIPEGYSVSREKKERFSLILESASTNQTSMYLCASSLNRADIRDTQYFGPGTRLTVL.

This clonotype was counted at least ten times. The CDR3 nucleotides are TGTGCCAGCAGCCTTGACAGGGGGCGAAAGGGCAATCAGCCCCAGCATTTT. Translated, it gives CASSLDRGRKGNQPQHF. The J gene is TRBJ1-5, the V gene TRBV28; 10 bases are a match to TRBD1. CDR3 length: 17 residues. CDR1 MDHEN and CDR2 SYDVKM come from the germline V gene. The V segment lost 6 bases and the J segment 2 bases; nucleotides outside the gene matches: 10.

This clonotype was seen at least ten times. The chain is built from TRBV6-2 or TRBV6-3 and TRBJ2-1, with D perhaps matching TRBD1 (7 bases). The CDR3 is 13 amino acids. Trimming took 5 bases from V and 9 from J, leaving 14 bases between them. Germline CDR1 is MNHEY and CDR2 is SVGEGT. The CDR3 loop reads CASSNGGGLEQFF. CDR3 sequence (DNA): TGTGCCAGCAGTAACGGAGGGGGCCTTGAGCAGTTCTTC.

The chain couples TRBV5-1 to TRBJ2-7; D is perhaps TRBD1 or TRBD2 (6 bases each). V was pared by 4 bases and J by 7 bases, with 21 bases between. Germline V gives CDR1 SGHRS, CDR2 YFSETQ. The CDR3 is 15 residues long. CDR3 in amino acids: CASSGSQGGAREQYF. Here the CDR3 DNA reads TGCGCCAGCAGCGGATCACAGGGAGGAGCAAGAGAGCAGTACTTC.

The chain joins TRBV6-1 to TRBJ2-3, with TRBD1 identical over 8 bases. V gave up 9 bases and J gave up 4 bases; unmatched junction bases: 3. The CDR3 has 12 amino acids. Germline V gene sequence: CDR1 MNHNS, CDR2 SASEGT. CDR3 protein: CASDRGADTQYF. CDR3 DNA: TGTGCCAGTGACAGGGGAGCAGATACGCAGTATTTT.

This chain connects TRBV4-2 to TRBJ1-3; TRBD1 might be the D (6 bases). This CDR3 spans 15 amino acids. Germline V gene sequence: CDR1 LGHNA, CDR2 YNFKEQ. V shed 5 bases and J shed 0 bases, with 11 bases lying between them. The CDR3 loop is CASSEMGHSGNTIYF. The CDR3 nucleotides read TGTGCCAGCAGCGAAATGGGACACTCTGGAAACACCATATATTTT.